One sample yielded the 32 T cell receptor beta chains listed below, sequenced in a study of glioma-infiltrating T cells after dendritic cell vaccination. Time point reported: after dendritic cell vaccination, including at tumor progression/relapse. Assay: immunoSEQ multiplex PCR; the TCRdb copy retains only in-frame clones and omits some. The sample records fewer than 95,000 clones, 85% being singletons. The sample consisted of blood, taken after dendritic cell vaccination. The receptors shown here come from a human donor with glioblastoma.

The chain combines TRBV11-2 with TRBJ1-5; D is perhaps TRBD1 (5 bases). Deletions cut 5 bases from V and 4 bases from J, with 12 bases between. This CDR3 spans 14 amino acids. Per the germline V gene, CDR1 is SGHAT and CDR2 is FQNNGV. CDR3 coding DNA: TGTGCCAGCAGCCCGAACGACAGAAATCAGCCCCAGCATTTT. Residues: CASSPNDRNQPQHF. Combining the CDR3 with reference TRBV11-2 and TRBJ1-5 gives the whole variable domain EAGVAQSPRYKIIEKRQSVAFWCNPISGHATLYWYQQILGQGPKLLIQFQNNGVVDDSQLPKDRFSAERLKGVDSTLKIQPAKLEDSAVYLCASSPNDRNQPQHFGDGTRLSIL.

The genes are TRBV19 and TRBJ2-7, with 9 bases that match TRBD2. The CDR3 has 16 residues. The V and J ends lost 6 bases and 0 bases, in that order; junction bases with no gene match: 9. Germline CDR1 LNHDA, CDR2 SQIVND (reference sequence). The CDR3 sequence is CASSVSSGMNSYEQYF. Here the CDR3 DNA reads TGTGCCAGTAGCGTTTCTAGCGGGATGAACTCCTACGAGCAGTACTTC.

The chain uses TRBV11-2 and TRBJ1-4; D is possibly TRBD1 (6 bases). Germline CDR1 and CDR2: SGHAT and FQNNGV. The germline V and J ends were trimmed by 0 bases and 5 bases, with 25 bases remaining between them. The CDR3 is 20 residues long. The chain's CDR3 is CASSLDPRQLGGAPNEKLFF. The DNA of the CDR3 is TGTGCCAGCAGCTTAGATCCCCGACAGCTGGGGGGGGCGCCCAATGAAAAACTGTTTTTT.

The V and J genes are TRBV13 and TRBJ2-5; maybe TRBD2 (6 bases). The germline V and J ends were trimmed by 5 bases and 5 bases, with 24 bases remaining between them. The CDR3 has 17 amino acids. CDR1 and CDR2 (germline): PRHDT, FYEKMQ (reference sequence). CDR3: CASSPRSVARGVETQYF. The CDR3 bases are TGTGCCAGCAGCCCCCGGTCGGTGGCTCGCGGGGTGGAGACCCAGTACTTC.

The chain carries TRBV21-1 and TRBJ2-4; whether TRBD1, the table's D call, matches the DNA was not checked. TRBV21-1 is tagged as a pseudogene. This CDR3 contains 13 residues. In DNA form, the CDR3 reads TGTGCCAGCAGCAAAGAGGGGGAAAACATTCAGTACTTC. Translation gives CASSKEGENIQYF.

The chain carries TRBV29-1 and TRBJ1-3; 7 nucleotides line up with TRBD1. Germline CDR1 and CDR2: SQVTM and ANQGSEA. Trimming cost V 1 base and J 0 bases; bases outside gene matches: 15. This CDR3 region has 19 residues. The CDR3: CSVEGGSGQSRGSGNTIYF. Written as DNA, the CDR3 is TGCAGCGTTGAAGGTGGCTCGGGACAGTCAAGAGGCTCTGGAAACACCATATATTTT.

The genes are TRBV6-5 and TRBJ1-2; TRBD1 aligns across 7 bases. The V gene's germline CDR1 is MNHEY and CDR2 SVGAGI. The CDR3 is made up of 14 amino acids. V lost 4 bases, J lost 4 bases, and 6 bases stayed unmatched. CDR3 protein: CASSSLQGPYGYTF. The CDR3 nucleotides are TGTGCCAGCAGTTCCTTACAGGGGCCCTATGGCTACACCTTC.

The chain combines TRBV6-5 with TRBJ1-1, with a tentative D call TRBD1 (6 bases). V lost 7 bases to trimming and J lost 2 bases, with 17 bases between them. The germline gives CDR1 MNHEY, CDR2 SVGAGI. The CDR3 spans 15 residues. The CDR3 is CASISKRTANTEAFF. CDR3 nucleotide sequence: TGTGCCAGCATTTCGAAGCGGACAGCCAACACTGAAGCTTTCTTT.

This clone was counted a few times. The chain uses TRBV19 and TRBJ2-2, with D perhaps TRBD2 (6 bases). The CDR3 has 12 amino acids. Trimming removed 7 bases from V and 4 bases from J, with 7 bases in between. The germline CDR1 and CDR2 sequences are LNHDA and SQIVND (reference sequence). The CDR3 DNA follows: TGTGCCAGTATGGAGGGCACCGGGGAGCTGTTTTTT. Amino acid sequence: CASMEGTGELFF.

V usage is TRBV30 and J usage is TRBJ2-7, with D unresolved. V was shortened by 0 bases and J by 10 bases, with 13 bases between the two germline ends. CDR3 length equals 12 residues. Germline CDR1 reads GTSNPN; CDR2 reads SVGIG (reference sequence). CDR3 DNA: TGTGCCTGGAGTGTTTTCGGCGGATATCAGTACTTC. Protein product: CAWSVFGGYQYF.

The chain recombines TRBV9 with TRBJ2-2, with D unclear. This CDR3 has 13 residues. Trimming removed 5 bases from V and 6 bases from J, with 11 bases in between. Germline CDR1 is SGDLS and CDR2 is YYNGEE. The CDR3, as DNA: TGTGCCAGCAGTCCGCCCGCAGCCGGGGAGCTGTTTTTT. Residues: CASSPPAAGELFF.

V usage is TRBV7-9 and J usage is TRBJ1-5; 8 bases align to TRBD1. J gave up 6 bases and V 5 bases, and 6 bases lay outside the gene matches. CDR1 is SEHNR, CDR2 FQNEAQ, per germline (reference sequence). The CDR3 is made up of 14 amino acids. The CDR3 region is CASSPGGDRQPQHF. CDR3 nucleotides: TGTGCCAGCAGCCCAGGGGGCGACCGTCAGCCCCAGCATTTT. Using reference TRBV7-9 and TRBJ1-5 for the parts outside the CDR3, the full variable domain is DTGVSQNPRHKITKRGQNVTFRCDPISEHNRLYWYRQTLGQGPEFLTYFQNEAQLEKSRLLSDRFSAERPKGSFSTLEIQRTEQGDSAMYLCASSPGGDRQPQHFGDGTRLSIL.

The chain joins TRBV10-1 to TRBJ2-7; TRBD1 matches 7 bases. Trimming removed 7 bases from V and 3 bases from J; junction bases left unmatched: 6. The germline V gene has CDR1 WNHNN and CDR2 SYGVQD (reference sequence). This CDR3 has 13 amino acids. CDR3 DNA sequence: TGCGCCAGCAAACCAGGGACAGACTACGAGCAGTACTTC. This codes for CASKPGTDYEQYF.

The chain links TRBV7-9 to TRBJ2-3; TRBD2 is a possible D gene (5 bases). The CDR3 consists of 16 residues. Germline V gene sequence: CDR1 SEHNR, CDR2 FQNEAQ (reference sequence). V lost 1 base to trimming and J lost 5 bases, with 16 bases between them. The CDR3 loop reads CASSLGTLAGLDTQYF. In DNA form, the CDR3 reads TGTGCCAGCAGCTTAGGAACCCTAGCAGGATTAGATACGCAGTATTTT.

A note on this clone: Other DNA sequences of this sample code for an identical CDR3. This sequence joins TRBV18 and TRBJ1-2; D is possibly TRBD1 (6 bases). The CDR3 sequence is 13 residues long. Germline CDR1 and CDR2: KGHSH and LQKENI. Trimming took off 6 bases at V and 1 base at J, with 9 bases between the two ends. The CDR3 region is CASSPRGNYGYTF. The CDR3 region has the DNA TGTGCCAGCTCGCCCAGGGGTAACTATGGCTACACCTTC.

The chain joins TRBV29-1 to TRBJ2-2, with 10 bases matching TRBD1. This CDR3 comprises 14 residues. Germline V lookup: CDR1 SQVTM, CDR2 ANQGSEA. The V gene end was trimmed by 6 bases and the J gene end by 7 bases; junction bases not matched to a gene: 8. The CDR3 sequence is CSVSGQGTLGELFF. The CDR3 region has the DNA TGCAGCGTCTCGGGACAGGGGACTCTCGGGGAGCTGTTTTTT.

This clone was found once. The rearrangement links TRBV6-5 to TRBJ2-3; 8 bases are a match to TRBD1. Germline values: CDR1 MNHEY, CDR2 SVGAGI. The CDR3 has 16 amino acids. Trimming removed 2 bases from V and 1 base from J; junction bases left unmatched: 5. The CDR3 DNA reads TGTGCCAGCAGTTACGCTACGACAGGGGGCACAGATACGCAGTATTTT. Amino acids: CASSYATTGGTDTQYF.

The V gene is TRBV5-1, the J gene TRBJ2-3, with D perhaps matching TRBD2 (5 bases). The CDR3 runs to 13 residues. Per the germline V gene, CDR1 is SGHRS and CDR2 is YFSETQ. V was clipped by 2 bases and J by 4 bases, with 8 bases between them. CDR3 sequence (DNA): TGCGCCAGCAGCTTTCGGACTCCAGATACGCAGTATTTT. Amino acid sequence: CASSFRTPDTQYF.

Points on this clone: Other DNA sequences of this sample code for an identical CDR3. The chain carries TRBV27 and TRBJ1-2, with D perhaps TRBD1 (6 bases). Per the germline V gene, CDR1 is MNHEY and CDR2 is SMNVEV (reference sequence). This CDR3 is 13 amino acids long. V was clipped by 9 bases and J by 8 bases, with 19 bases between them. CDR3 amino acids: CASSGTGYRGYTF. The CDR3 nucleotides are TGTGCCAGTAGTGGCACAGGGTATCGGGGCTACACCTTC.

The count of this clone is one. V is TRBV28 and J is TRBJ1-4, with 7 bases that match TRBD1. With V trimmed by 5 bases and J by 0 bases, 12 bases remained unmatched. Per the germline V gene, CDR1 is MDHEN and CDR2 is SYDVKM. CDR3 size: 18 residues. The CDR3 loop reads CASSPPGQMIATNEKLFF. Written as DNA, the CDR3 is TGTGCCAGCAGTCCCCCGGGACAGATGATTGCAACTAATGAAAAACTGTTTTTT.

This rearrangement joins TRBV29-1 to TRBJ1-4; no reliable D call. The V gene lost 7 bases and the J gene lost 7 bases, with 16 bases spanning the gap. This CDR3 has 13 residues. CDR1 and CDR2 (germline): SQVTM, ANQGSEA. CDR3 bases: TGCAGCGCCTCACCGCAACTCGGTGAAAAACTGTTTTTT. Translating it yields CSASPQLGEKLFF.

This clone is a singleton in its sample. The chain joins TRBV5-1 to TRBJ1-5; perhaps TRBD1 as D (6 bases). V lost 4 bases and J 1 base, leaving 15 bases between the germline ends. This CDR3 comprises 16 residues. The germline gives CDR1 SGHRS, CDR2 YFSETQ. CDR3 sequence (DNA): TGCGCCAGCAGCCCCGGATTGGGGGCGAGCAATCAGCCCCAGCATTTT. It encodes CASSPGLGASNQPQHF.

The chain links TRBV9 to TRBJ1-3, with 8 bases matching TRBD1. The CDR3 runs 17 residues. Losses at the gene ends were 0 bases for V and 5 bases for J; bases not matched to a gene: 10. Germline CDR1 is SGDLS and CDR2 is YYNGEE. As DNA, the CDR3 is TGTGCCAGCAGCGTAGATGTATTGAGACAGGGGAGAAACACCATATATTTT. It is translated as CASSVDVLRQGRNTIYF.

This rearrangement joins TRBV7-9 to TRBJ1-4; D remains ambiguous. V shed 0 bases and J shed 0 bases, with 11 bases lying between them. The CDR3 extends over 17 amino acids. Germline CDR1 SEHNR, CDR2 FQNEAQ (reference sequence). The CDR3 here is CASSLALASATNEKLFF. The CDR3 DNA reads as TGTGCCAGCAGCTTAGCCCTAGCCAGCGCAACTAATGAAAAACTGTTTTTT.

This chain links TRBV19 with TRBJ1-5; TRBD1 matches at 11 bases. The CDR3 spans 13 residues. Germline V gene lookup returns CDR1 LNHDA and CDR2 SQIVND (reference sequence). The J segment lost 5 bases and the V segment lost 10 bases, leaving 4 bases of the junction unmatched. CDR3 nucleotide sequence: TGTGCCACTTCGGACAGGGGGCATCAGCCCCAGCATTTT. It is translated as CATSDRGHQPQHF.

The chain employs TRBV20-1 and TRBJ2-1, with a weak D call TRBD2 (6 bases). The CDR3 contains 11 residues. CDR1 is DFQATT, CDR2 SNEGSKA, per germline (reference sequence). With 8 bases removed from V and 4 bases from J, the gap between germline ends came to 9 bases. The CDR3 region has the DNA TGCAGTTCCAGCGGGTACAATGAGCAGTTCTTC. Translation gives CSSSGYNEQFF.

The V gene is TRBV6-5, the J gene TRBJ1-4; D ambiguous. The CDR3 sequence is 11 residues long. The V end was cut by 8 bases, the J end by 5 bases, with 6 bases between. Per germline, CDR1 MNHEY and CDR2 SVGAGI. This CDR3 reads CASGRNEKLFF. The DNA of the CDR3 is TGTGCCAGCGGGAGAAATGAAAAACTGTTTTTT.

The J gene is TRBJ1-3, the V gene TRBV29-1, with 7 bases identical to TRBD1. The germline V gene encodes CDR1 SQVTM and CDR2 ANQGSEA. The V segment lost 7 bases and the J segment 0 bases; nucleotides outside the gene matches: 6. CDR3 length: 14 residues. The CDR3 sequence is CSGSGGTSGNTIYF. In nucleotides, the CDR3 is TGCAGCGGATCAGGGGGGACCTCTGGAAACACCATATATTTT. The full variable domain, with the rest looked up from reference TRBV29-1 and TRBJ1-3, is SAVISQKPSRDICQRGTSLTIQCQVDSQVTMMFWYRQQPGQSLTLIATANQGSEATYESGFVIDKFPISRPNLTFSTLTVSNMSPEDSSIYLCSGSGGTSGNTIYFGEGSWLTVV.

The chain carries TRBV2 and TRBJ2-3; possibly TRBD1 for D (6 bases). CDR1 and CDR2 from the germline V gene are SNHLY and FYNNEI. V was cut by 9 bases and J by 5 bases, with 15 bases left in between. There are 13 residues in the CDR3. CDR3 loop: CASTLGAEDTQYF. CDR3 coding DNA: TGTGCCAGTACCCTGGGGGCCGAAGATACGCAGTATTTT.

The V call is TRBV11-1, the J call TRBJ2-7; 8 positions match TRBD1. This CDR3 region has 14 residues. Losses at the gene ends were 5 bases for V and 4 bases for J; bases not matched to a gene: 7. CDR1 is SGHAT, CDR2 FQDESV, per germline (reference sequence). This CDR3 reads CASSLGWTGYEQYF. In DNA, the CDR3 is TGTGCCAGCAGCCTGGGTTGGACAGGGTACGAGCAGTACTTC.

CDR3 coding DNA: TGTGCCAGTGGAGGCGGCTCACCCCTCCACTTT. As protein: CASGGGSPLHF. The chain is built from TRBV19 and TRBJ1-6; D call uncertain. The V and J ends lost 8 bases and 10 bases respectively, with 9 bases between them. This CDR3 is 11 amino acids long. Germline-derived CDR1 and CDR2 are LNHDA and SQIVND (reference sequence).

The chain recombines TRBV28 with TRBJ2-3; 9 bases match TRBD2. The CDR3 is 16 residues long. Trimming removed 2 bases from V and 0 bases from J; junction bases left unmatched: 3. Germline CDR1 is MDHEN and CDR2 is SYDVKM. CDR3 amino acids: CASSLSAGGSTDTQYF. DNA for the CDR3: TGTGCCAGCAGTTTAAGTGCGGGAGGGAGCACAGATACGCAGTATTTT. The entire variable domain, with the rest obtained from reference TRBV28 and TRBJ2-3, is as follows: DVKVTQSSRYLVKRTGEKVFLECVQDMDHENMFWYRQDPGLGLRLIYFSYDVKMKEKGDIPEGYSVSREKKERFSLILESASTNQTSMYLCASSLSAGGSTDTQYFGPGTRLTVL.